Presented here are 5 T cell receptor beta chains from one specimen sequenced in a study of OX40 agonist ivuxolimab in advanced cancers. Sequencing was performed with immunoSEQ multiplex PCR; in TCRdb, only in-frame clones are kept and a portion is missing. The sample yields 21,000 or so clones, roughly 83% seen once. Specimen: CD4+ or CD8+ T cells sorted from blood, collected in a trial of the OX40 agonist ivuxolimab. The receptors were sampled from an adult with an advanced solid tumor such as melanoma, head and neck, liver or kidney cancer.

This clone was detected only a few times. The J gene is TRBJ1-1, the V gene TRBV19; D uncertain. The CDR3 totals 16 residues. Germline-derived CDR1 and CDR2 are LNHDA and SQIVND (reference sequence). Trimming stripped 2 bases from V and 1 base from J, with 14 bases between. In DNA form, the CDR3 reads TGTGCCAGTAGTATATTTCGTAGTTCTAGGAACACTGAAGCTTTCTTT. As protein: CASSIFRSSRNTEAFF.

Only a few counts were recorded for this clone. CDR3 residues: CASSPLQGTETQYF. CDR3 bases: TGTGCCAGCAGCCCCCTCCAGGGTACAGAGACCCAGTACTTC. The V gene is TRBV7-6, the J gene TRBJ2-5; possibly TRBD1 for D (5 bases). CDR3 length: 14 residues. The germline V gene has CDR1 SGHVS and CDR2 FNYEAQ. V lost 5 bases and J lost 4, with 14 bases in between.

The chain couples TRBV13 to TRBJ2-1; TRBD2 matches 16 bases. From germline, CDR1 is PRHDT and CDR2 FYEKMQ (reference sequence). Trimming took 5 bases from V and 10 from J; bases not matched to a gene: 5. The CDR3 runs 15 residues. The CDR3 spells CASSPGLAGGREQFF. In DNA form, the CDR3 reads TGTGCCAGCAGCCCGGGACTAGCGGGAGGGCGCGAGCAGTTCTTC.

The chain has TRBV29-1 and TRBJ2-1; perhaps D is TRBD1 or TRBD2 (7 bases each). This CDR3 contains 13 residues. Trimming removed 8 bases at V and 4 bases at J, with 15 bases between. The germline gives CDR1 SQVTM, CDR2 ANQGSEA. CDR3 nucleotides: TGCAGCCAGGGGAGGGGGCTTTACAATGAGCAGTTCTTC. Protein: CSQGRGLYNEQFF.

V usage is TRBV9 and J usage is TRBJ2-3, with TRBD2 as a possible D gene (5 bases). Germline V gene lookup returns CDR1 SGDLS and CDR2 YYNGEE. The ends were cut back, 1 base at V and 3 bases at J, with 12 bases in the middle. The CDR3 has 15 residues. CDR3 region: CASSVKAVTTDTQYF. The CDR3 bases are TGTGCCAGCAGCGTAAAAGCGGTCACAACAGATACGCAGTATTTT.